These T cell receptor beta chains were read from a single sample in a study of cytomegalovirus exposure and HLA in healthy donors. Here immunoSEQ multiplex PCR was the method, and the copy in TCRdb shows in-frame clones only, minus some. In the table there are 130,000 or so clones, around two thirds of which are singletons. The sequencing sample was made of PBMCs. The receptor set was obtained from a man between 18 and 35 years old in good health and CMV-seropositive. CDR3s include the opening cysteine and the closing phenylalanine or tryptophan. A D gene is named only where the DNA matches it firmly. A clone size is listed for some rows: how often the clone was seen (once, few, many), or a class if it is expanded.

abundance	d_gene	v_gene	j_gene	CDR3aa	CDR3nt
few	TRBD1	TRBV2	TRBJ2-7	CASSGDRGFNGYF	TGTGCCAGCAGTGGGGACAGGGGATTCAACGGGTACTTC
once	NA	TRBV10-3	TRBJ1-3	CAISESDVRFEGTIYF	TGTGCCATCAGTGAGTCAGATGTCCGGTTCGAGGGCACCATATATTTT
few	TRBD1	TRBV6-1	TRBJ1-3	CASKRQGGDTIYF	TGTGCCAGCAAGCGACAGGGGGGAGACACCATATATTTT
few	TRBD2	TRBV25-1	TRBJ2-2	CASSPSGRVGTGELFF	TGTGCCAGCAGTCCTAGCGGGAGAGTCGGCACCGGGGAGCTGTTTTTT
once	TRBD1	TRBV2	TRBJ1-2	CASDRGENYGYTF	TGTGCCAGCGACAGGGGCGAGAACTATGGCTACACCTTC
once	NA	TRBV11-3	TRBJ1-1	CASSLTGGYAFF	TGTGCCAGCAGCTTAACGGGAGGGTACGCTTTCTTT
NA	TRBD1	TRBV7-9	TRBJ1-5	CASSFTGDQPQHF	TGTGCCAGCAGCTTCACAGGGGATCAGCCCCAGCATTTT
NA	TRBD2	TRBV7-2	TRBJ2-5	CASSSSSGGASETQYF	TGTGCCAGCAGCTCCTCTAGCGGGGGGGCCAGTGAGACCCAGTACTTC
NA	TRBD2	TRBV10-3	TRBJ2-3	CAIRSGRGGDTQYF	TGTGCCATCCGTAGCGGGCGAGGAGGAGATACGCAGTATTTT
NA	NA	TRBV11-2	TRBJ2-3	CASSLDYGVDTQYF	TGTGCCAGCAGCTTAGATTACGGAGTAGATACGCAGTATTTT
once	TRBD2	TRBV6-5	TRBJ2-1	CASMGSGYNEQFF	TGTGCCAGCATGGGTAGCGGGTACAATGAGCAGTTCTTC
NA	NA	TRBV28	TRBJ2-7	CASSPPGANSYEQYF	TGTGCCAGCAGTCCCCCCGGAGCGAACTCCTACGAGCAGTACTTC
few	TRBD1	TRBV28	TRBJ1-4	CASSERGRELFF	TGTGCCAGCAGTGAGAGGGGGCGTGAACTGTTTTTT
NA	NA	TRBV4-2	TRBJ1-5	CASSQDGQGRQPQHF	TGTGCCAGCAGCCAAGATGGGCAGGGCCGGCAGCCCCAGCATTTT
NA	NA	TRBV6-5	TRBJ1-5	CASSYSRGSKPQHF	TGTGCCAGCAGTTACTCCCGGGGTTCGAAGCCCCAGCATTTT
NA	TRBD1	TRBV28	TRBJ1-2	CASRGTGGEGYTF	TGTGCCAGCAGGGGGACAGGGGGCGAAGGCTACACCTTC
NA	TRBD1	TRBV6-5	TRBJ1-3	CASIGTGRNTIYF	TGTGCCAGCATCGGGACAGGGCGAAACACCATATATTTT
NA	NA	TRBV5-4	TRBJ2-6	CASSLKTGANVLTF	TGTGCCAGCAGCCTAAAGACTGGGGCCAACGTCCTGACTTTC
NA	NA	TRBV28	TRBJ2-7	CASSFGWGQADYEQYF	TGTGCCAGCTCCTTTGGGTGGGGCCAGGCGGACTACGAGCAGTACTTC
NA	TRBD2	TRBV5-1	TRBJ2-1	CASSLGGTSYNEQFF	TGCGCCAGCAGCTTGGGCGGGACTAGCTACAATGAGCAGTTCTTC
few	NA	TRBV10-3	TRBJ2-1	CAIRQGQSNEQFF	TGTGCCATCCGGCAGGGGCAGTCCAATGAGCAGTTCTTC
NA	NA	TRBV14	TRBJ2-4	CASSQGAAGGNIQYF	TGTGCCAGCAGCCAAGGGGCGGCAGGAGGAAACATTCAGTACTTC
NA	TRBD1	TRBV2	TRBJ2-2	CASSEYRGTTGELFF	TGTGCCAGCAGTGAATACAGGGGGACCACCGGGGAGCTGTTTTTT
NA	TRBD1	TRBV2	TRBJ2-7	CASRPQSGTGDYEQYF	TGTGCCAGCAGACCCCAATCCGGGACAGGGGATTACGAGCAGTACTTC
NA	TRBD1	TRBV5-1	TRBJ1-1	CASSTDRANTEAFF	TGCGCCAGCAGTACCGACAGGGCGAACACTGAAGCTTTCTTT
NA	NA	TRBV4-2	TRBJ2-7	CASSRETESPYEQYF	TGTGCCAGCAGCCGCGAGACTGAATCCCCCTACGAGCAGTACTTC
few	TRBD1	TRBV2	TRBJ1-2	CASSEVPGGRYTF	TGTGCCAGCAGTGAGGTCCCAGGGGGAAGATACACCTTC
NA	TRBD1	TRBV6-5	TRBJ1-5	CATKRQGAYQPQHF	TGTGCCACGAAAAGACAGGGGGCTTATCAGCCCCAGCATTTT
NA	NA	TRBV29-1	TRBJ2-3	CSVELQYDTQYF	TGCAGCGTTGAGTTGCAGTACGATACGCAGTATTTT
few	NA	TRBV5-6	TRBJ1-4	CASSLDRAVKLFF	TGTGCCAGCAGCTTGGACAGGGCGGTAAAACTGTTTTTT
few	TRBD2	TRBV19	TRBJ2-7	CASRTSGSYEQYF	TGTGCCAGTAGGACTAGCGGCTCCTACGAGCAGTACTTC
NA	NA	TRBV6-4	TRBJ2-1	CASSALGQSSYNEQFF	TGTGCCAGCAGCGCCCTTGGACAGAGCTCCTACAATGAGCAGTTCTTC
NA	TRBD1	TRBV5-4	TRBJ2-7	CASRSPGQGFYEQYF	TGTGCCAGCAGGTCCCCGGGACAGGGGTTCTACGAGCAGTACTTC
few	TRBD1	TRBV4-3	TRBJ2-4	CASSQEGQGANLAKNIQYF	TGCGCCAGCAGCCAAGAGGGACAGGGGGCGAATTTAGCCAAAAACATTCAGTACTTC
once	NA	TRBV7-9	TRBJ2-3	CASSGADTQYF	TGTGCCAGCAGCGGAGCAGATACGCAGTATTTT
NA	TRBD2	TRBV9	TRBJ2-3	CASSVASGGFTDTQYF	TGTGCCAGCAGCGTAGCTAGCGGGGGGTTCACAGATACGCAGTATTTT
once	NA	TRBV5-1	TRBJ2-5	CASSFDSRVGTQYF	TGCGCCAGCAGCTTCGACAGCCGAGTGGGGACCCAGTACTTC
NA	TRBD2	TRBV7-9	TRBJ2-3	CASSRLAVSTDTQYF	TGTGCCAGCAGCCGACTAGCGGTGAGCACAGATACGCAGTATTTT
once	TRBD1	TRBV27	TRBJ1-2	CASSPGQGWSGYTF	TGTGCCAGCAGTCCCGGACAGGGATGGAGTGGCTACACCTTC
NA	TRBD1	TRBV5-1	TRBJ1-4	CASSFGQGGEKLFF	TGCGCCAGCAGCTTCGGACAGGGAGGTGAAAAACTGTTTTTT
NA	TRBD2	TRBV9	TRBJ2-1	CASSVGGGSHNEQFF	TGTGCCAGCAGCGTAGGTGGCGGGAGCCACAATGAGCAGTTCTTC
NA	NA	TRBV7-9	TRBJ1-1	CASSSRSNTEAFF	TGTGCCAGCAGCTCGCGGAGCAACACTGAAGCTTTCTTT